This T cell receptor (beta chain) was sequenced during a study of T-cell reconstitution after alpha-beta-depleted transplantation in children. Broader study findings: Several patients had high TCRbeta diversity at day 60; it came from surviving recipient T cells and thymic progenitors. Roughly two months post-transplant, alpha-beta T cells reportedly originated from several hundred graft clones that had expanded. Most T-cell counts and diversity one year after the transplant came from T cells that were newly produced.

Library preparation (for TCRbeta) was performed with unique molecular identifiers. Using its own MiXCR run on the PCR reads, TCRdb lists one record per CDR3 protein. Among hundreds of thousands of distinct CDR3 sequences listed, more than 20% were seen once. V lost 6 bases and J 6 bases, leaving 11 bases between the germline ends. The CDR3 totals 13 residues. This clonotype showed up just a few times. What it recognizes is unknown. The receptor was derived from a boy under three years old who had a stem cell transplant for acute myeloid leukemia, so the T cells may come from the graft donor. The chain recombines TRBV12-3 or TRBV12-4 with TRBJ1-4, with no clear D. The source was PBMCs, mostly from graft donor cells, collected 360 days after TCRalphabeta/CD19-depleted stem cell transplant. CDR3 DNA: TGTGCCAGCAGCGACGGTGCCTATGAAAAACTGTTTTTT. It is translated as CASSDGAYEKLFF.